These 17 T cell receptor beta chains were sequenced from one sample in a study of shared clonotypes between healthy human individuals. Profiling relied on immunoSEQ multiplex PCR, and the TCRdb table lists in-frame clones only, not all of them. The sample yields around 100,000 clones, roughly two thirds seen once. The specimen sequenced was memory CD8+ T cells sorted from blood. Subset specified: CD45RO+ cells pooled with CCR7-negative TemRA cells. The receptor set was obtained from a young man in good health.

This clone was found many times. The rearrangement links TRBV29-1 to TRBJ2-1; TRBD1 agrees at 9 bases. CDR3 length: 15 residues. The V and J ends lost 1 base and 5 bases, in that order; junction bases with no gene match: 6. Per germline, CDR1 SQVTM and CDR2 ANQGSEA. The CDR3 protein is CSVEGPGTGNNEQFF. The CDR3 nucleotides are TGCAGCGTTGAAGGTCCCGGGACAGGGAACAATGAGCAGTTCTTC.

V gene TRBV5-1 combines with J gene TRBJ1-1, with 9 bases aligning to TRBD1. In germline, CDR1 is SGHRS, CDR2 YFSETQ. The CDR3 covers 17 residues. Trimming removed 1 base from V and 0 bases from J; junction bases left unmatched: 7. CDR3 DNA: TGCGCCAGCAGCTTGCAGGACAGGGGTCTAATGAACACTGAAGCTTTCTTT. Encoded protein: CASSLQDRGLMNTEAFF.

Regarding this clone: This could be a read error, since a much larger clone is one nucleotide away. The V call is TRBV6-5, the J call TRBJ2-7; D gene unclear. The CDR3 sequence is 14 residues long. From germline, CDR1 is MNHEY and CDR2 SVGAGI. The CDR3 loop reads CTSSYDRSSYEQYF. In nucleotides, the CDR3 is TGTACCAGCAGTTACGATCGGAGCTCCTACGAGCAGTACTTC.

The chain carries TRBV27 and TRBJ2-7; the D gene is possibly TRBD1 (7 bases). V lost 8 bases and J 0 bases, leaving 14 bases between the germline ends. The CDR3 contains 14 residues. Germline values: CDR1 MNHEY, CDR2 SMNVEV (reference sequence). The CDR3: CASQGGRSSYEQYF. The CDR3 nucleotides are TGTGCCAGCCAGGGGGGTAGAAGCTCCTACGAGCAGTACTTC.

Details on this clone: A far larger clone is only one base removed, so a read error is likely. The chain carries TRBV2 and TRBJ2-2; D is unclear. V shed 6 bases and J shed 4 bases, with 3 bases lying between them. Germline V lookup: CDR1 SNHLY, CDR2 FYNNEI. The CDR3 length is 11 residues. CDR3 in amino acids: CASRITGELFF. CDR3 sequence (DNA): TGTGCCAGCAGGATCACCGGGGAGCTGTTTTTT.

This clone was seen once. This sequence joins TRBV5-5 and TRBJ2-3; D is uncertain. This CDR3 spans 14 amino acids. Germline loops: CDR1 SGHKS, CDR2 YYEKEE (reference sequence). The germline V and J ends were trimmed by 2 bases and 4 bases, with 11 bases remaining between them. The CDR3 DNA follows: TGTGCCAGCAGCTTCCGGCTAGTCGCAGATACGCAGTATTTT. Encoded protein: CASSFRLVADTQYF.

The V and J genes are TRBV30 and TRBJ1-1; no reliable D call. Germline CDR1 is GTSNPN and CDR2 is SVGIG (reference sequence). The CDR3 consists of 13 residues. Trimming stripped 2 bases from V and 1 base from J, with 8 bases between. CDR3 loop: CAWSHLGNTEAFF. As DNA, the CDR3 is TGTGCCTGGAGTCACCTTGGGAACACTGAAGCTTTCTTT.

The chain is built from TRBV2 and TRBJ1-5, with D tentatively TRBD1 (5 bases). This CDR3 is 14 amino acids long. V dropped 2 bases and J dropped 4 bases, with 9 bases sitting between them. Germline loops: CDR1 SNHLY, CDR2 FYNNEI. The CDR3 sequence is CASSEPGRNQPQHF. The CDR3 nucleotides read TGTGCCAGCAGTGAACCAGGGAGGAATCAGCCCCAGCATTTT.

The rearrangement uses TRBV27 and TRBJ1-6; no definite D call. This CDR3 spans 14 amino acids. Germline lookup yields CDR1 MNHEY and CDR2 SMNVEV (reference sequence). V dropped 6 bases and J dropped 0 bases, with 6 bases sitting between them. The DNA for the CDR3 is TGTGCCAGCAGCGCAGGCTCCTATAATTCACCCCTCCACTTT. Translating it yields CASSAGSYNSPLHF.

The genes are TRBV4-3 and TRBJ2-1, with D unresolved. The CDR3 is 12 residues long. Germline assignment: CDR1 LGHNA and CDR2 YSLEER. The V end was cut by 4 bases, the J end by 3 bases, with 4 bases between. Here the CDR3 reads CASSRNYNEQFF. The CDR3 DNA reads TGCGCCAGCAGCCGGAACTACAATGAGCAGTTCTTC.

The CDR3 is CASSLLGGFQPQHF. In DNA, the CDR3 is TGCGCCAGCAGCTTATTGGGTGGGTTTCAGCCCCAGCATTTT. V and J are TRBV5-1 and TRBJ1-5; D is unresolved. The V end was cut by 2 bases, the J end by 6 bases, with 12 bases between. CDR1 is SGHRS, CDR2 YFSETQ, per germline. The CDR3 covers 14 residues.

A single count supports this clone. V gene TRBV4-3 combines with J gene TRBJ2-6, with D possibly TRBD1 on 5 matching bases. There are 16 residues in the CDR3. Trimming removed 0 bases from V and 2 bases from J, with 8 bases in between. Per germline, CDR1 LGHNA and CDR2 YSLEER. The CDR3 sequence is CASSQDPRAGANVLTF. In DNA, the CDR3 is TGCGCCAGCAGCCAAGATCCCAGGGCTGGGGCCAACGTCCTGACTTTC.

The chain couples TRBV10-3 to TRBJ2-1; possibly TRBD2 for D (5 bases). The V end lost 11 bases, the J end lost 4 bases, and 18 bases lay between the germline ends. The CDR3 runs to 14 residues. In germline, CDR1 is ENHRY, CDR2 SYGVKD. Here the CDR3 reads CASSRGPNYNEQFF. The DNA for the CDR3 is TGTGCCTCTAGTAGAGGGCCGAATTACAATGAGCAGTTCTTC.

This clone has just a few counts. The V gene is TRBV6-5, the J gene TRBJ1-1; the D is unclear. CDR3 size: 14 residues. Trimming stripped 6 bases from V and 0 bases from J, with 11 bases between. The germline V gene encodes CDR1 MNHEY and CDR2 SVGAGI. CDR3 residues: CASSQYTLNTEAFF. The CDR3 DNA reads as TGTGCCAGCAGCCAGTACACCTTGAACACTGAAGCTTTCTTT.

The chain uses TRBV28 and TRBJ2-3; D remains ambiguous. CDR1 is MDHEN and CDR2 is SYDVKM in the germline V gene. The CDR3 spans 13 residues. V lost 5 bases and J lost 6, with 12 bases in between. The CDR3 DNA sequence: TGTGCCAGCAGTACACACCCCGTTGATACGCAGTATTTT. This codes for CASSTHPVDTQYF.

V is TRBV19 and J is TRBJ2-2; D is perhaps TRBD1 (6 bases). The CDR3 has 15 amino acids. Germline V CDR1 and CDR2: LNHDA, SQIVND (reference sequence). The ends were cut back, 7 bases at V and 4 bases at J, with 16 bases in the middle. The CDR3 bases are TGTGCCAGTAAGGGGACAAGGGGCAGCACCGGGGAGCTGTTTTTT. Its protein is CASKGTRGSTGELFF. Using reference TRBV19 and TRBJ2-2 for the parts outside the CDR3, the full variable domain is DGGITQSPKYLFRKEGQNVTLSCEQNLNHDAMYWYRQDPGQGLRLIYYSQIVNDFQKGDIAEGYSVSREKKESFPLTVTSAQKNPTAFYLCASKGTRGSTGELFFGEGSRLTVL.

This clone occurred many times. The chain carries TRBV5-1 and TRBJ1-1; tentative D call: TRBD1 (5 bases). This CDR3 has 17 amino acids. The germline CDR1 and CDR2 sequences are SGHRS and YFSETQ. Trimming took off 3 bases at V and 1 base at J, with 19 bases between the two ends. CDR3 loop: CASSYDSHTTSNTEAFF. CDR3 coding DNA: TGCGCCAGCAGCTATGACAGCCACACAACCTCGAACACTGAAGCTTTCTTT.